This is a list of T cell receptor beta chains from one sample in a study of T-cell memory formation after mild COVID-19. TCRdb itself ran the 5' RACE reads through MiXCR, one entry per CDR3 protein. The repertoire has 450,000 to 650,000 distinct CDR3 sequences, under 20% of them found once; the top ten carry about 12%. Sequences were obtained from PBMCs or a T cell subset sorted from them (not recorded which). These receptors all stem from an adult woman who had mild COVID-19 (a few samples of this study predate the infection). Cell type and time point are not known. Each CDR3 is given with its conserved first and last residue. A D gene is named only where the DNA matches it firmly. Only some rows state a clone size, as once, few, many or a class for expanded clones.

abundance	d_gene	j_gene	v_gene	CDR3aa	CDR3nt
NA	TRBD1	TRBJ1-4	TRBV15	CATSRDRTGDGKLFF	TGTGCCACCAGCAGAGATCGGACAGGGGATGGAAAACTGTTTTTT
NA	NA	TRBJ1-2	TRBV6-5	CASSYHIQSTSGYTF	TGTGCCAGCAGTTACCACATCCAGTCGACGAGTGGCTACACCTTC
few	NA	TRBJ1-5	TRBV4-1	CASSHKGVRGQPQHF	TGCGCCAGCAGCCACAAGGGGGTAAGGGGTCAGCCCCAGCATTTT
many	NA	TRBJ2-5	TRBV7-2	CASSLSPQETQYF	TGTGCCAGCAGCTTAAGCCCCCAAGAGACCCAGTACTTC
NA	TRBD1	TRBJ1-6	TRBV5-1	CASSYGTGNSPLHF	TGCGCCAGCAGCTACGGGACAGGGAATTCACCCCTCCACTTT
NA	TRBD2	TRBJ2-1	TRBV7-6	CASSLFPPGLVSHEQFF	TGTGCCAGCAGCTTATTCCCCCCGGGACTAGTCTCCCATGAGCAGTTCTTC
many	TRBD1	TRBJ2-1	TRBV9	CASSPRTGNNEQFF	TGTGCCAGCAGCCCCCGGACAGGGAACAATGAGCAGTTCTTC
once	NA	TRBJ2-1	TRBV5-6	CASSLEFRGASYNEQFF	TGTGCCAGCAGCTTGGAGTTCCGGGGGGCATCCTACAATGAGCAGTTCTTC
NA	TRBD2	TRBJ2-3	TRBV7-9	CASSARSGGYGTDTQYF	TGTGCCAGCAGCGCCCGCTCGGGAGGGTATGGCACAGATACGCAGTATTTT
few	TRBD2	TRBJ2-7	TRBV4-3	CASSRRLADYEQYF	TGCGCCAGCAGCCGTAGACTAGCGGACTACGAGCAGTACTTC
NA	TRBD1	TRBJ2-7	TRBV13	CASSLLQGRYEQYF	TGTGCCAGCAGCTTATTACAGGGGCGGTACGAGCAGTACTTC
NA	NA	TRBJ1-1	TRBV29-1	CSAQGGTEAFF	TGCAGCGCCCAAGGGGGCACTGAAGCTTTCTTT
NA	NA	TRBJ2-7	TRBV6-5	CASSFYNEQYF	TGTGCCAGCAGTTTTTACAACGAGCAGTACTTC
few	TRBD1	TRBJ2-1	TRBV9	CASSTQGSSYNEQFF	TGTGCCAGCAGCACACAGGGGAGCTCCTACAATGAGCAGTTCTTC
few	NA	TRBJ2-2	TRBV7-8	CASSTRGPHGTGELFF	TGTGCCAGCAGCACGAGGGGACCCCACGGCACCGGGGAGCTGTTTTTT
few	NA	TRBJ2-1	TRBV7-9	CASNLEQSGYNEQFF	TGTGCCAGCAATTTGGAACAATCGGGGTACAATGAGCAGTTCTTC
few	TRBD2	TRBJ2-3	TRBV5-5	CASSFGTSGRGLGDTQYF	TGTGCCAGCAGCTTTGGGACTAGCGGGAGAGGTCTAGGGGATACGCAGTATTTT
few	TRBD2	TRBJ2-7	TRBV19	CASSISRGTSYEQYF	TGTGCCAGTAGTATCTCGCGGGGGACCTCCTACGAGCAGTACTTC
NA	NA	TRBJ2-7	TRBV9	CASSASGSFIGSYEQYF	TGTGCCAGCAGCGCCTCAGGGAGCTTTATAGGTTCCTACGAGCAGTACTTC
NA	TRBD1	TRBJ1-4	TRBV7-9	CASSFSGQRNEKLFF	TGTGCCAGCAGCTTCTCGGGACAGAGGAATGAAAAACTGTTTTTT
NA	NA	TRBJ1-1	TRBV4-3	CASSQLGPRRELTEAFF	TGCGCCAGCAGCCAACTTGGTCCGAGACGGGAATTAACTGAAGCTTTCTTT
NA	NA	TRBJ2-7	TRBV7-2	CASSLAEEQYF	TGTGCCAGCAGCTTAGCTGAGGAGCAGTACTTC
few	NA	TRBJ2-7	TRBV10-3	CAIGSGFYEQYF	TGTGCCATCGGTTCTGGATTCTACGAGCAGTACTTC
NA	NA	TRBJ2-7	TRBV2	CASNSGFYEQYF	TGTGCCAGCAACTCTGGGTTTTACGAGCAGTACTTC
NA	NA	TRBJ2-7	TRBV12-3/TRBV12-4	CASREASSSFEQYF	TGTGCCAGCAGGGAAGCGAGCAGCTCCTTCGAGCAGTACTTC
NA	TRBD1	TRBJ1-1	TRBV7-2	CASSSRQGATTEAFF	TGTGCCAGCAGCTCTAGACAGGGGGCGACTACTGAAGCTTTCTTT
many	NA	TRBJ2-3	TRBV7-2	CASSRLAISTDTQYF	TGTGCCAGCAGCCGCCTAGCGATTAGCACAGATACGCAGTATTTT
NA	TRBD1	TRBJ1-4	TRBV4-2	CASSQGGQPNEKLFF	TGTGCCAGCAGCCAAGGGGGACAGCCTAATGAAAAACTGTTTTTT
few	TRBD2	TRBJ2-5	TRBV7-9	CASSGGTTMSKTQYF	TGTGCCAGCAGCGGAGGGACTACTATGTCGAAGACCCAGTACTTC
NA	NA	TRBJ2-3	TRBV24-1	CATSDLVLAGDTQYF	TGTGCCACCAGTGATTTGGTACTAGCAGGAGATACGCAGTATTTT
NA	NA	TRBJ2-1	TRBV15	CATSGGELNNEQFF	TGTGCCACCAGCGGAGGAGAGCTAAACAATGAGCAGTTCTTC
NA	NA	TRBJ1-2	TRBV15	CATSRDGPGTFSPLYGYTF	TGTGCCACCAGCAGAGATGGACCCGGGACATTCTCCCCCCTCTATGGCTACACCTTC
few	NA	TRBJ2-7	TRBV24-1	CATSEGETGLYEQYF	TGTGCCACCAGCGAAGGGGAGACAGGACTCTACGAGCAGTACTTC